This T cell receptor beta chain was sequenced for a study of T cell clones after liver transplantation. About the study: Post-transplant blood was tracked for graft-donor-reactive T cell clones identified in a pre-transplant mixed lymphocyte reaction.

CDR3 length: 16 residues. Trimming at V came to 6 bases and at J to 5 bases, leaving 13 bases not matched to a gene. Germline CDR1 SGHNT, CDR2 YYREEE (reference sequence). Profiling relied on immunoSEQ multiplex PCR, and the TCRdb table lists in-frame clones only, not all of them. The repertoire holds about 6,100 clones, with 65% to 85% as singletons. Specimen: CD8+ T cells from blood, collected before liver transplant. This sequence joins TRBV5-4 and TRBJ1-1; 10 bases map to TRBD1. This TCR was sampled from a human donor who received a liver transplant. The CDR3 region is CASTRDRGPAETEAFF. In DNA, the CDR3 is TGTGCCAGCACCCGGGACAGGGGACCGGCGGAGACTGAAGCTTTCTTT.